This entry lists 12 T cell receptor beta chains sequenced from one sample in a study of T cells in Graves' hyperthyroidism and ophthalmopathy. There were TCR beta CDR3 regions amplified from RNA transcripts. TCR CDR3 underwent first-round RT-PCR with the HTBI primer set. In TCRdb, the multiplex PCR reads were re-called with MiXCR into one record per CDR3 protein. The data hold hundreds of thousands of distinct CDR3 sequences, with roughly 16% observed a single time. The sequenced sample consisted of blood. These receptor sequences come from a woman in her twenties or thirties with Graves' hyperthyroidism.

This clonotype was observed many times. This CDR3 is CAWSVFRGTEAFF. The DNA for the CDR3 is TGTGCCTGGAGTGTTTTCAGGGGCACTGAAGCTTTCTTT. This chain uses TRBV30 with TRBJ1-1; maybe TRBD1 (6 bases). V dropped 0 bases and J dropped 4 bases, with 9 bases sitting between them. CDR1 and CDR2 from the germline V gene are GTSNPN and SVGIG (reference sequence). This CDR3 spans 13 amino acids.

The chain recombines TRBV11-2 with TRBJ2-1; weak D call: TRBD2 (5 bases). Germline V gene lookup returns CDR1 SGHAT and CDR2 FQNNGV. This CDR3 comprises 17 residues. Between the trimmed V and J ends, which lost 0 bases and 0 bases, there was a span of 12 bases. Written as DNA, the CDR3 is TGTGCCAGCAGCTTAGATCGGGGAATTAGCTCCTACAATGAGCAGTTCTTC. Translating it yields CASSLDRGISSYNEQFF.

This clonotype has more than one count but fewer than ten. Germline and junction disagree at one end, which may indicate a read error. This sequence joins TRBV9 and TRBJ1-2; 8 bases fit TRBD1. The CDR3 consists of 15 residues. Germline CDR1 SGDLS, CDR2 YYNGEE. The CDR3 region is CASSPTGQEYDGYTF. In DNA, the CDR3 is TGTGCCAGCAGCCCCACGGGACAGGAGTATGATGGTTACACCTTC.

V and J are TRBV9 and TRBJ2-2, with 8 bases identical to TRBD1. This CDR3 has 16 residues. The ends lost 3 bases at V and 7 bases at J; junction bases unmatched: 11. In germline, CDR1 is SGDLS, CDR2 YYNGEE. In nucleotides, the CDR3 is TGTGCCAGCAGCGCCGACGGACAGGGATTTTTCGGGGAGCTGTTTTTT. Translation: CASSADGQGFFGELFF.

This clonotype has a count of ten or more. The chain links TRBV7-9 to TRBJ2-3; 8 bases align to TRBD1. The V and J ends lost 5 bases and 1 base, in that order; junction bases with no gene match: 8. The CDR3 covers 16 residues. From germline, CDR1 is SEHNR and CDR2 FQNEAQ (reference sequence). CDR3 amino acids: CASSQTPGQGTDTQYF. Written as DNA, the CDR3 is TGTGCCAGCAGCCAAACACCGGGACAGGGCACAGATACGCAGTATTTT. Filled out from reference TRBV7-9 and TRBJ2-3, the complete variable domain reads DTGVSQNPRHKITKRGQNVTFRCDPISEHNRLYWYRQTLGQGPEFLTYFQNEAQLEKSRLLSDRFSAERPKGSFSTLEIQRTEQGDSAMYLCASSQTPGQGTDTQYFGPGTRLTVL.

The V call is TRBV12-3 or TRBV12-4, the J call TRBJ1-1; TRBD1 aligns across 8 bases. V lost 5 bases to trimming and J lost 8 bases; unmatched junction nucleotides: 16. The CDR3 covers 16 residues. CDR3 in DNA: TGTGCCAGCAGTCCGCCGATTTCGAAGGACAGGGCAGAAGCTTTCTTT. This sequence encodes CASSPPISKDRAEAFF.

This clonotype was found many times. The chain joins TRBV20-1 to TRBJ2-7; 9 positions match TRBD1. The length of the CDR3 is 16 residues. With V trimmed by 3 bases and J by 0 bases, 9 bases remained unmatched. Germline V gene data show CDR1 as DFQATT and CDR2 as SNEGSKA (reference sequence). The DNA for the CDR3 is TGCAGTGCTAGCGCTGGTTCGGACAGGGGCTCCTACGAGCAGTACTTC. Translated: CSASAGSDRGSYEQYF.

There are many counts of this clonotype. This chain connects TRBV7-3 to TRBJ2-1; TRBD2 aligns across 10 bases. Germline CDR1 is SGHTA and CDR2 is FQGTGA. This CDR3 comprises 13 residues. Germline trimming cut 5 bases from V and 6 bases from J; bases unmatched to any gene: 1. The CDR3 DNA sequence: TGTGCCAGCAGCCGGACTAGCGGCAATGAGCAGTTCTTC. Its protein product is CASSRTSGNEQFF.

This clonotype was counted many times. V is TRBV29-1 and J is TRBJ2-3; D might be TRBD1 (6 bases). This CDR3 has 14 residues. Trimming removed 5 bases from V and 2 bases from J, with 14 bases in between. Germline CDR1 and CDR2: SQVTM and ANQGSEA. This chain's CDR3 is CSVTGLTHTDTQYF. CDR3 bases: TGCAGCGTTACAGGGTTAACACACACAGATACGCAGTATTTT.

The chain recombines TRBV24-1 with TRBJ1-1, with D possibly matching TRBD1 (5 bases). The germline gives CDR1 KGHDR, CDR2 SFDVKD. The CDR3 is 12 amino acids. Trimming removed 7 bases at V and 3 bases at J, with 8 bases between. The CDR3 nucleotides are TGTGCCACCAGGGGGCGCGACACTGAAGCTTTCTTT. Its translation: CATRGRDTEAFF.

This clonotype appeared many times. CDR3 amino acids: CSARDQVGPLHF. The CDR3, as DNA: TGCAGTGCTAGAGATCAGGTTGGACCCCTCCACTTT. V gene TRBV20-1 combines with J gene TRBJ1-6; no definite D call. Trimming removed 0 bases from V and 12 bases from J, with 9 bases in between. Per germline, CDR1 DFQATT and CDR2 SNEGSKA (reference sequence). The CDR3 is 12 residues long.

CDR3 in amino acids: CASSSPRVGYTF. The DNA for the CDR3 is TGTGCCAGCAGCAGCCCCAGGGTTGGCTACACCTTC. The V call is TRBV13, the J call TRBJ1-2, with D perhaps matching TRBD1 (5 bases). V was clipped by 5 bases and J by 7 bases, with 11 bases between them. The CDR3 consists of 12 residues. Germline values: CDR1 PRHDT, CDR2 FYEKMQ (reference sequence).